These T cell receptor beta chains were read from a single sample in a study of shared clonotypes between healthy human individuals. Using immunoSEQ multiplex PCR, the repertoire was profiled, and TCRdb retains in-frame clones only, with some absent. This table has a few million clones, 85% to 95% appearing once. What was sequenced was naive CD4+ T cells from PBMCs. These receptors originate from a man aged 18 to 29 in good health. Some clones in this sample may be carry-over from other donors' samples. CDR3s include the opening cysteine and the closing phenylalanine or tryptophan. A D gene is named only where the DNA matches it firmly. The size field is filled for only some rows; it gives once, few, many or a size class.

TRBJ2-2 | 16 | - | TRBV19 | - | TGTGCCAGTGTCGGGATCCCGGCAGGGAACACCGGGGAGCTGTTTTTT | CASVGIPAGNTGELFF
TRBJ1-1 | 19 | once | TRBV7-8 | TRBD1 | TGTGCCAGCAGCTCAGAACCGGGACAGGGGGCGAGGTTGAACACTGAAGCTTTCTTT | CASSSEPGQGARLNTEAFF
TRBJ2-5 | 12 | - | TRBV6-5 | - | TGTGCCAGCAGTTACGCCAGTGGAACCCAGTACTTC | CASSYASGTQYF
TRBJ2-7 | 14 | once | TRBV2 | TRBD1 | TGTGCCAGCAGTCGGGGACAGCTCTCCTACGAGCAGTACTTC | CASSRGQLSYEQYF
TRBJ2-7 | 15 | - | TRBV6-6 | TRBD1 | TGTGCCAGCAGAATTCGGGACAGGGGGCTCTACGAGCAGTACTTC | CASRIRDRGLYEQYF
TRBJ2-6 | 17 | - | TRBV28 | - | TGTGCCAGCAGTGGGGACTTCGTCCGACCCGGGGCCAACGTCCTGACTTTC | CASSGDFVRPGANVLTF
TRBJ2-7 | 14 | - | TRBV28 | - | TGTGCCAGCAGTATTCAGGGTGCCTCCTACGAGCAGTACTTC | CASSIQGASYEQYF
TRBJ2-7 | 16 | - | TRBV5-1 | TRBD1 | TGCGCCAGCAGCTCGCCCGGGGACAGTGGAACCTACGAGCAGTACTTC | CASSSPGDSGTYEQYF
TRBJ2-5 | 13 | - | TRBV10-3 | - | TGTGCCATCAGCCTCAGGGGAGAAGAGACCCAGTACTTC | CAISLRGEETQYF
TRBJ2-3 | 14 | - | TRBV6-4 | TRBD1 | TGTGCCAGCAGCCCAGGGGGCTGGACAGATACGCAGTATTTT | CASSPGGWTDTQYF
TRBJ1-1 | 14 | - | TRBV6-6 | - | TGTGCCAGCAGTTACTCCGGGGGGCGCACTGAAGCTTTCTTT | CASSYSGGRTEAFF
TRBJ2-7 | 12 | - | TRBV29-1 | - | TGCAGCGTTGTGGAGAACTCCTACGAGCAGTACTTC | CSVVENSYEQYF
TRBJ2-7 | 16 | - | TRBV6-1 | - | TGTGCCAGCAGTGTCATCCCGGGCCAGGGCCGTTACGAGCAGTACTTC | CASSVIPGQGRYEQYF
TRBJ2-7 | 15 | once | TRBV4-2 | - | TGTGCCAGCAGCCAAGATCCAACGCGAACCTACGAGCAGTACTTC | CASSQDPTRTYEQYF
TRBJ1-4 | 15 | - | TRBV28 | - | TGTGCCAGCAGTTTTGGGTCAGGGGATGTTGAAAAACTGTTTTTT | CASSFGSGDVEKLFF
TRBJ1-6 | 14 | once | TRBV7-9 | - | TGTGCCAGCAGCTCCGGAGAGTGGAATTCACCCCTCCACTTT | CASSSGEWNSPLHF
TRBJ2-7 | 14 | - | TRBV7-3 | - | TGTGCCAGCAGCTCCCATCAGGGCTCGAACGAGCAGTACTTC | CASSSHQGSNEQYF
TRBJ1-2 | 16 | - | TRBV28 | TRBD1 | TGTGCCAGCAGTTTATTTTCCGGGCAGGGGGCGAGCGGCTACACCTTC | CASSLFSGQGASGYTF
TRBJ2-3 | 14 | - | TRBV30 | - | TGTGCCTGGAAAACGGGACACTCCACAGATACGCAGTATTTT | CAWKTGHSTDTQYF
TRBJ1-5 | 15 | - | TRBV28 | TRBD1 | TGTGCCAGCAGTTTACCGGCGGCAGGGGGTCAGCCCCAGCATTTT | CASSLPAAGGQPQHF
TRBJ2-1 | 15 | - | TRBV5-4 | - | TGTGCCAGCAGCGTAACCCTAGCGACATACAATGAGCAGTTCTTC | CASSVTLATYNEQFF
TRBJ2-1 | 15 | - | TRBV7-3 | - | TGTGCCAGCAGCCCTTTAGGGGGAGGAAAGAATGAGCAGTTCTTC | CASSPLGGGKNEQFF
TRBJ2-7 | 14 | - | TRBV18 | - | TGTGCCAGCTCACCAGGGCAGGGAGTTGGCGAGCAGTACTTC | CASSPGQGVGEQYF
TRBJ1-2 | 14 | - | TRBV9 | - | TGTGCCAGCAGCGTAGATCAGGGGTTTTACGGCTACACCTTC | CASSVDQGFYGYTF
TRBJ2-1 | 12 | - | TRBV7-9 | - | TGTGCCAGCAGCAGGGGGATCGCCCAGCAGTTCTTC | CASSRGIAQQFF
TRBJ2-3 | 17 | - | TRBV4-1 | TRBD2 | TGCGCCAGCAGCCACCGGCCCCTAGCGGAAGGGACAGATACGCAGTATTTT | CASSHRPLAEGTDTQYF
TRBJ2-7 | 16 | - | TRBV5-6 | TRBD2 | TGTGCCAGCAGCTTGGGGCTAGCGGGAGTTCCCTACGAGCAGTACTTC | CASSLGLAGVPYEQYF
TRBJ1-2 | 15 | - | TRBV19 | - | TGTGCCAGTAGCCCCCCAGGGACCGATTCCTATGGCTACACCTTC | CASSPPGTDSYGYTF
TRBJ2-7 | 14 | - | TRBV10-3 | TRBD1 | TGTGCCATCAGGCCGGGACAGGGGGTTAGGGAGCAGTACTTC | CAIRPGQGVREQYF
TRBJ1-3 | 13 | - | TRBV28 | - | TGTGCCAGCAGTATAATCTCTGGAAACACCATATATTTT | CASSIISGNTIYF
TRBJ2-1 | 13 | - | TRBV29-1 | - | TGCAGCGTGGGGAGCTCGACCTACAATGAGCAGTTCTTC | CSVGSSTYNEQFF
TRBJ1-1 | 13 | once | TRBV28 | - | TGTGCCAGCAGTTCCACAAGGGTTGGTGAAGCTTTCTTT | CASSSTRVGEAFF
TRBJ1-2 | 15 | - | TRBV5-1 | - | TGCGCCAGCAGCCTGGGAGGACAACAGGCCTATGGCTACACCTTC | CASSLGGQQAYGYTF
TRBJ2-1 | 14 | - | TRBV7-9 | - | TGTGCCAGCAGCGTCGGATATTCCTACAATGAGCAGTTCTTC | CASSVGYSYNEQFF
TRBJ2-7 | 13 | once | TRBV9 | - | TGTGCCAGCAGCGTAGGGTTGACTTACGAGCAGTACTTC | CASSVGLTYEQYF
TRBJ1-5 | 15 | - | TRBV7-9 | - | TGTGCCAGCAGCTCCCCGGGGGGGGACAATCAGCCCCAGCATTTT | CASSSPGGDNQPQHF
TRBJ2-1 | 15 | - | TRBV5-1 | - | TGCGCCAGCAGCTCGGGACAAACTAGCTACAATGAGCAGTTCTTC | CASSSGQTSYNEQFF
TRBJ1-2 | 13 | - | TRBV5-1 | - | TGCGCCAGCAGCTTGGAGGGACCGGCTGGCTACACCTTC | CASSLEGPAGYTF
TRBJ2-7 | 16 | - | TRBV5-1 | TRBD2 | TGCGCCAGCAGCCCGGGACTAGCGGGAGTGGGCTACGAGCAGTACTTC | CASSPGLAGVGYEQYF
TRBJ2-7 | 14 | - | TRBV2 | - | TGTGCCAGCAGTGTTGAACAGCACCCCTTGGGGCAGTACTTC | CASSVEQHPLGQYF
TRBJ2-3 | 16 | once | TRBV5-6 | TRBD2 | TGTGCCAGCAGCTCGGGACTAGCGGGCGACAGAGATACGCAGTATTTT | CASSSGLAGDRDTQYF
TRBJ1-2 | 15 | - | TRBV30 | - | TGTGCCTGGACTCTACGGGGGGGATTTAACTATGGCTACACCTTC | CAWTLRGGFNYGYTF
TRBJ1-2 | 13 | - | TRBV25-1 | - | TGTGCCAGCCGAAGAGGAAATAACTATGGCTACACCTTC | CASRRGNNYGYTF
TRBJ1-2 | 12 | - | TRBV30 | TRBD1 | TGTGCCTGGAACAGGGGGAACTATGGCTACACCTTC | CAWNRGNYGYTF
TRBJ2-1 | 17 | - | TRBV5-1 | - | TGCGCCAGCAGCTTGGGGGCACTCAGAAGCTCCTACAATGAGCAGTTCTTC | CASSLGALRSSYNEQFF
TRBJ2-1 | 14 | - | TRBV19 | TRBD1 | TGTGCCAGTAGCCGGGGACAGACCTACAATGAGCAGTTCTTC | CASSRGQTYNEQFF
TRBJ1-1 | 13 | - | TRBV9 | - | TGTGCCAGCAGCGTCACAACGAACACTGAAGCTTTCTTT | CASSVTTNTEAFF
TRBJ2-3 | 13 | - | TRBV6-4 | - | TGTGCCAGCAGTGACTCTTACGCAGATACGCAGTATTTT | CASSDSYADTQYF
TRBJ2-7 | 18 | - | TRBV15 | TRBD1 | TGTGCCACCAGCATTAACAGGGGCCTATTTTACTCTTCCTACGAGCAGTACTTC | CATSINRGLFYSSYEQYF
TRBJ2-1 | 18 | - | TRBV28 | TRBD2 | TGTGCCAGCAGTTTATGGGGATTCGGGACTAGCGGAAGCAATGAGCAGTTCTTC | CASSLWGFGTSGSNEQFF
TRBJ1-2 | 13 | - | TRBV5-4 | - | TGTGCCAGCAGCTTGGGACAGAGATATGGCTACACCTTC | CASSLGQRYGYTF
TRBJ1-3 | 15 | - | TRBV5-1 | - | TGCGCCAGCAGCTTGGGGTCCCCCTCTGGAAACACCATATATTTT | CASSLGSPSGNTIYF
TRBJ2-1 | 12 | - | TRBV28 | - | TGTGCCAGCAGTTCCGCCGGGAATGAGCAGTTCTTC | CASSSAGNEQFF
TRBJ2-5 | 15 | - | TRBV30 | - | TGTGCCTGGAGTGCGGACCGTAACCTGGGAGAGACCCAGTACTTC | CAWSADRNLGETQYF
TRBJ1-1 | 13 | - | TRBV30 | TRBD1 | TGTGCCTGGGGGACAGCCCGTGACACTGAAGCTTTCTTT | CAWGTARDTEAFF
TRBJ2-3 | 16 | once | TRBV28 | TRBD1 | TGTGCCAGCAGACGTAAACCGGGACAGGGCGGAGATACGCAGTATTTT | CASRRKPGQGGDTQYF
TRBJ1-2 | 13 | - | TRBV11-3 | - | TGTGCCAGCAGCTTGGGACCTAACTATGGCTACACCTTC | CASSLGPNYGYTF
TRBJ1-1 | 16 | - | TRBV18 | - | TGTGCCAGCTCTCCTCGACAGGACACCATGAACACTGAAGCTTTCTTT | CASSPRQDTMNTEAFF
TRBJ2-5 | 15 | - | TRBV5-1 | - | TGCGCCAGCAGCTCGACAGGAGCGGGGCAAGAGACCCAGTACTTC | CASSSTGAGQETQYF